Reported below is one T cell receptor beta chain. Its antigen remains unknown. This entry comes from a study of OX40 agonist ivuxolimab in advanced cancers. Study summary: Those treated in dose escalation had hepatocellular carcinoma, melanoma, renal cell cancer or head and neck cancer.

The CDR3 contains 14 residues. Germline V gene lookup returns CDR1 SGDLS and CDR2 YYNGEE. V trimming: 4 bases; J trimming: 4 bases; junction bases outside the gene matches: 4. Study-wide findings and caveats: With doses of 0.1 to 3.0 mg/kg, CD4+ and CD8+ blood T cells had undergone clonal expansion by week 6. Normalized T-cell clonal expansion was also low in some nonresponders.

Sequencing was performed with immunoSEQ multiplex PCR; in TCRdb, only in-frame clones are kept and a portion is missing. The sample includes some 74,000 clones, 85% of them seen just once. Sequenced material: CD4+ or CD8+ T cells sorted from blood, taken in a trial of the OX40 agonist ivuxolimab. The V and J genes are TRBV9 and TRBJ1-4, with 7 bases fitting TRBD1. The receptor was isolated from an adult with an advanced solid tumor such as melanoma, head and neck, liver or kidney cancer. CDR3 DNA sequence: TGTGCCAGCAGCTCCCGACAGGGTAATGAAAAACTGTTTTTT. Amino acid sequence: CASSSRQGNEKLFF. The full variable domain, in which reference TRBV9 and TRBJ1-4 provide the parts outside the CDR3, is DSGVTQTPKHLITATGQRVTLRCSPRSGDLSVYWYQQSLDQGLQFLIQYYNGEERAKGNILERFSAQQFPDLHSELNLSSLELGDSALYFCASSSRQGNEKLFFGSGTQLSVL.